These T cell receptor beta chains were read from a single sample in a study of T cells after posttransplantation cyclophosphamide. TCRdb's copy holds only in-frame clones and misses some; the assay was immunoSEQ multiplex PCR. This sample has several thousand clones, with approximately 78% found just once. The material sequenced was memory CD8+ T cells sorted from blood. Receptors originate from a woman aged 55 to 70 in good health, CMV-negative, and a related stem cell transplant donor. The CDR3 runs from the conserved cysteine through the conserved F or W. The D gene is left open where the match is weak. A row's size may be missing; if present it is once, few, many or a size class.

len: 13
v_gene: TRBV2
abundance: NA
j_gene: TRBJ2-7
d_gene: TRBD1
CDR3nt: TGTGCCAGCAGTTACGACAGGGGCAACGAGCAGTACTTC
CDR3aa: CASSYDRGNEQYF

len: 15
v_gene: TRBV7-2
abundance: large
j_gene: TRBJ2-1
d_gene: TRBD1
CDR3nt: TGTGCCAGCAGCGTCGGGACAGGGTCCTACAATGAGCAGTTCTTC
CDR3aa: CASSVGTGSYNEQFF

len: 17
v_gene: TRBV10-3
abundance: NA
j_gene: TRBJ2-7
d_gene: TRBD1
CDR3nt: TGTGCCATCAGTGAGTCTGAGTGGGACAGATCCGATAACGAGCAGTACTTC
CDR3aa: CAISESEWDRSDNEQYF

len: 16
v_gene: TRBV15
abundance: NA
j_gene: TRBJ1-2
d_gene: TRBD1
CDR3nt: TGTGCCACCAGCAGAGATCGGGGGACAGGGGGCTATGGCTACACCTTC
CDR3aa: CATSRDRGTGGYGYTF

len: 14
v_gene: TRBV6-1
abundance: NA
j_gene: TRBJ2-1
d_gene: NA
CDR3nt: TGTGCCAGCAGGGAACTAGTGTCCTACAATGAGCAGTTCTTC
CDR3aa: CASRELVSYNEQFF

len: 16
v_gene: TRBV9
abundance: NA
j_gene: TRBJ2-3
d_gene: TRBD2
CDR3nt: TGTGCCAGCAGCACTACTAGCGGGGGGGCAGCAGATACGCAGTATTTT
CDR3aa: CASSTTSGGAADTQYF

len: 13
v_gene: TRBV7-9
abundance: NA
j_gene: TRBJ2-3
d_gene: NA
CDR3nt: TGTGCCAGCAGCTTAACGGGGTTGGAGGCGCAGTATTTT
CDR3aa: CASSLTGLEAQYF

len: 14
v_gene: TRBV4-1
abundance: NA
j_gene: TRBJ2-2
d_gene: NA
CDR3nt: TGCGCCAGCAGCCAAGATTCAGGGACCGGGGAGCTGTTTTTT
CDR3aa: CASSQDSGTGELFF

len: 14
v_gene: TRBV6-6
abundance: NA
j_gene: TRBJ2-2
d_gene: NA
CDR3nt: TGTGCCAGCAGTTCTAGGTCGGTCACCGGGGAGCTGTTTTTT
CDR3aa: CASSSRSVTGELFF

len: 15
v_gene: TRBV19
abundance: NA
j_gene: TRBJ2-1
d_gene: TRBD2
CDR3nt: TGTGCCAGTAGCCACGGACTAGCGGGGGCCACCGAGCAGTTCTTC
CDR3aa: CASSHGLAGATEQFF

len: 15
v_gene: TRBV5-4
abundance: few
j_gene: TRBJ1-5
d_gene: NA
CDR3nt: TGTGCCAGCAGCCCCACCACGGCAGGTTCACAGCCCCAGCATTTT
CDR3aa: CASSPTTAGSQPQHF

len: 16
v_gene: TRBV7-8
abundance: NA
j_gene: TRBJ2-1
d_gene: TRBD2
CDR3nt: TGTGCCAGCAGCTCGGACCTAGCGGGTTGGACCAATGAGCAGTTCTTC
CDR3aa: CASSSDLAGWTNEQFF

len: 14
v_gene: TRBV7-3
abundance: large
j_gene: TRBJ2-3
d_gene: NA
CDR3nt: TGTGCCAGCAGCACAGGGTTTGTCACAGATACGCAGTATTTT
CDR3aa: CASSTGFVTDTQYF

len: 14
v_gene: TRBV25-1
abundance: NA
j_gene: TRBJ1-6
d_gene: TRBD1
CDR3nt: TGTGCCAGCAGGGCCGGGACAGGGAGTTCACCCCTCCACTTT
CDR3aa: CASRAGTGSSPLHF

len: 14
v_gene: TRBV6-5
abundance: NA
j_gene: TRBJ2-7
d_gene: NA
CDR3nt: TGTGCCAGCAGTTACTCCGGGTCCTCCTACGAGCAGTACTTC
CDR3aa: CASSYSGSSYEQYF

len: 14
v_gene: TRBV27
abundance: NA
j_gene: TRBJ2-7
d_gene: NA
CDR3nt: TGTGCCAGCAGTTTCACGGGACAACTCTACGAGCAGTACTTC
CDR3aa: CASSFTGQLYEQYF

len: 13
v_gene: TRBV5-4
abundance: NA
j_gene: TRBJ2-3
d_gene: NA
CDR3nt: TGTGCCAGCAGCTTGTGGGCTGGGGATACGCAGTATTTT
CDR3aa: CASSLWAGDTQYF

len: 16
v_gene: TRBV4-1
abundance: NA
j_gene: TRBJ2-7
d_gene: TRBD2
CDR3nt: TGCGCCAGCAGCCAAGAAAGACTAGCGGGAGACTACGAGCAGTACTTC
CDR3aa: CASSQERLAGDYEQYF

len: 15
v_gene: TRBV2
abundance: NA
j_gene: TRBJ2-2
d_gene: NA
CDR3nt: TGTGCCAGCAGTGGGGGGCTGACAGTGCCCGGGGAGCTGTTTTTT
CDR3aa: CASSGGLTVPGELFF

len: 15
v_gene: TRBV5-6
abundance: NA
j_gene: TRBJ1-6
d_gene: NA
CDR3nt: TGTGCCAGCACTTCCTGGGCCTCGCCCGATTCACCCCTCCACTTT
CDR3aa: CASTSWASPDSPLHF

len: 14
v_gene: TRBV4-3
abundance: NA
j_gene: TRBJ1-1
d_gene: NA
CDR3nt: TGCGCCAGCAGCCATTCGGGACTAAGGACTGAAGCTTTCTTT
CDR3aa: CASSHSGLRTEAFF

len: 13
v_gene: TRBV5-4
abundance: NA
j_gene: TRBJ2-4
d_gene: TRBD2
CDR3nt: TGTGCCAGCAGCGGACTAGGACAAAACATTCAGTACTTC
CDR3aa: CASSGLGQNIQYF

len: 15
v_gene: TRBV2
abundance: NA
j_gene: TRBJ1-1
d_gene: TRBD1
CDR3nt: TGTGCCAGCAGTGAATCGTGGACAGGGGAAGGTCGGGCTTTCTTT
CDR3aa: CASSESWTGEGRAFF

len: 15
v_gene: TRBV4-1
abundance: once
j_gene: TRBJ2-3
d_gene: TRBD1
CDR3nt: TGCGCCAGCAGCTTTACCCTGGGACAGGCAGATACGCAGTATTTT
CDR3aa: CASSFTLGQADTQYF

len: 19
v_gene: TRBV4-3
abundance: NA
j_gene: TRBJ1-4
d_gene: NA
CDR3nt: TGCGCCAGCAGCCAAGTCTTCCTCGTAGACTCCAACACTAATGAAAAACTGTTTTTT
CDR3aa: CASSQVFLVDSNTNEKLFF

len: 16
v_gene: TRBV5-4
abundance: NA
j_gene: TRBJ2-2
d_gene: NA
CDR3nt: TGTGCCAGCAGCCCTACTGATCGAGGTGGCACCGGGGAGCTGTTTTTT
CDR3aa: CASSPTDRGGTGELFF

len: 15
v_gene: TRBV7-6
abundance: NA
j_gene: TRBJ2-2
d_gene: TRBD1
CDR3nt: TGTGCCAGCAGCTTAGCGAGACAGGGTCGAGGGGAGCTGTTTTTT
CDR3aa: CASSLARQGRGELFF

len: 13
v_gene: TRBV27
abundance: NA
j_gene: TRBJ1-6
d_gene: TRBD1
CDR3nt: TGTGCCAGCTCCTTGGACAGGGCTTCACCCCTCCACTTT
CDR3aa: CASSLDRASPLHF

len: 14
v_gene: TRBV9
abundance: NA
j_gene: TRBJ1-6
d_gene: TRBD1
CDR3nt: TGTGCCAGCAGCTCTGGGACAGGGATGACACCCCTCCACTTT
CDR3aa: CASSSGTGMTPLHF

len: 14
v_gene: TRBV4-2
abundance: NA
j_gene: TRBJ2-7
d_gene: TRBD1
CDR3nt: TGTGCCAGCAGCCAAGAAGGGACAGGGGCGAGGCAGTACTTC
CDR3aa: CASSQEGTGARQYF

len: 14
v_gene: TRBV9
abundance: NA
j_gene: TRBJ1-1
d_gene: NA
CDR3nt: TGTGCCAGCAGCGTAAAGGGGTGGGGATCTGAAGCTTTCTTT
CDR3aa: CASSVKGWGSEAFF

len: 18
v_gene: TRBV5-6
abundance: once
j_gene: TRBJ1-6
d_gene: TRBD1
CDR3nt: TGTGCCAGCAGCTCCAGACAGGGGATCGTCCCATATAATTCACCCCTCCACTTT
CDR3aa: CASSSRQGIVPYNSPLHF

len: 17
v_gene: TRBV18
abundance: few
j_gene: TRBJ2-1
d_gene: TRBD2
CDR3nt: TGTGCCAGCTCACCATGGGACTGGACTAGCGGGAGCAATGAGCAGTTCTTC
CDR3aa: CASSPWDWTSGSNEQFF

len: 17
v_gene: TRBV9
abundance: NA
j_gene: TRBJ2-1
d_gene: TRBD2
CDR3nt: TGTGCCAGCAGCGTAGGGATGGGGCGGGGAGGGAGTAATGAGCAGTTCTTC
CDR3aa: CASSVGMGRGGSNEQFF

len: 14
v_gene: TRBV6-6
abundance: NA
j_gene: TRBJ1-5
d_gene: NA
CDR3nt: TGTGCCAGCAGTCCACACTATAGCAATCAGCCCCAGCATTTT
CDR3aa: CASSPHYSNQPQHF

len: 11
v_gene: TRBV7-9
abundance: few
j_gene: TRBJ2-7
d_gene: NA
CDR3nt: TGTGCCAGCAGCTTATCATACGAGCAGTACTTC
CDR3aa: CASSLSYEQYF

len: 13
v_gene: TRBV27
abundance: NA
j_gene: TRBJ2-1
d_gene: NA
CDR3nt: TGTGCCAGCAGTTTATGGGCTTTGAGTGAGCAGTTCTTC
CDR3aa: CASSLWALSEQFF

len: 14
v_gene: TRBV7-2
abundance: NA
j_gene: TRBJ2-3
d_gene: NA
CDR3nt: TGTGCCAGCAGCTTCAGGGGTAGCACAGATACGCAGTATTTT
CDR3aa: CASSFRGSTDTQYF

len: 12
v_gene: TRBV9
abundance: NA
j_gene: TRBJ1-1
d_gene: TRBD1
CDR3nt: TGTGCCAGCAGCGGGACAGGGCCTGAAGCTTTCTTT
CDR3aa: CASSGTGPEAFF

len: 13
v_gene: TRBV6-5
abundance: NA
j_gene: TRBJ2-1
d_gene: NA
CDR3nt: TGTGCCAGCAGTTTGGGGGGGCTGGATGAGCAGTTCTTC
CDR3aa: CASSLGGLDEQFF

len: 16
v_gene: TRBV7-8
abundance: few
j_gene: TRBJ1-5
d_gene: TRBD1
CDR3nt: TGTGCCAGCAGCCACGCTACAGGGGCCTTCAATCAGCCCCAGCATTTT
CDR3aa: CASSHATGAFNQPQHF

len: 14
v_gene: TRBV7-9
abundance: NA
j_gene: TRBJ1-4
d_gene: NA
CDR3nt: TGTGCCAGCAGCTTGTTTTCCGAGAATGAAAAACTGTTTTTT
CDR3aa: CASSLFSENEKLFF

len: 13
v_gene: TRBV28
abundance: few
j_gene: TRBJ2-5
d_gene: NA
CDR3nt: TGTGCCAGTTTGAGGGAGAACTGGGAGACCCAGTACTTC
CDR3aa: CASLRENWETQYF

len: 13
v_gene: TRBV2
abundance: once
j_gene: TRBJ2-4
d_gene: TRBD1
CDR3nt: TGTGCCAGCAGTCCCGGACAGGGGAACATTCAGTACTTC
CDR3aa: CASSPGQGNIQYF

len: 16
v_gene: TRBV15
abundance: NA
j_gene: TRBJ1-2
d_gene: TRBD1
CDR3nt: TGTGCCACCAGCAGCCGGGGACAGGAAATAAACTATGGCTACACCTTC
CDR3aa: CATSSRGQEINYGYTF

len: 13
v_gene: TRBV7-2
abundance: NA
j_gene: TRBJ1-4
d_gene: NA
CDR3nt: TGTGCCAGCTGGGGGCCTGCGAGTGAAAAACTGTTTTTT
CDR3aa: CASWGPASEKLFF

len: 15
v_gene: TRBV7-7
abundance: few
j_gene: TRBJ1-5
d_gene: NA
CDR3nt: TGTGCCAGCAGCCCCACCACGGCAGGTTCACAGCCCCAGCATTTT
CDR3aa: CASSPTTAGSQPQHF

len: 14
v_gene: TRBV5-1
abundance: NA
j_gene: TRBJ2-7
d_gene: NA
CDR3nt: TGCGCCAGCCGTGCGAGGGGGGGGGCAAGGGAGCAGTACTTC
CDR3aa: CASRARGGAREQYF

len: 14
v_gene: TRBV5-5
abundance: NA
j_gene: TRBJ2-3
d_gene: NA
CDR3nt: TGTGCCAGCAGCCATGGGGCTGGGACAGATACGCAGTATTTT
CDR3aa: CASSHGAGTDTQYF

len: 14
v_gene: TRBV11-2
abundance: NA
j_gene: TRBJ2-5
d_gene: TRBD2
CDR3nt: TGTGCCAGCACCAGAGCGGGGGATGGGGAGACCCAGTACTTC
CDR3aa: CASTRAGDGETQYF

len: 14
v_gene: TRBV11-2
abundance: NA
j_gene: TRBJ1-3
d_gene: NA
CDR3nt: TGTGCCAGCAGCTCGAGGGGGACTGGAAACACCATATATTTT
CDR3aa: CASSSRGTGNTIYF

len: 15
v_gene: TRBV7-3
abundance: NA
j_gene: TRBJ2-5
d_gene: NA
CDR3nt: TGTGCCAGCAGCTTAACGTCGGGGGGCGGGGAGACCCAGTACTTC
CDR3aa: CASSLTSGGGETQYF

len: 15
v_gene: TRBV6-5
abundance: few
j_gene: TRBJ2-2
d_gene: TRBD2
CDR3nt: TGTGCCAGCAGCCCGACGGGGGGGCGGACCGGGGAGCTGTTTTTT
CDR3aa: CASSPTGGRTGELFF